This entry lists 20 T cell receptor beta chains sequenced from one sample in a study of CD8 T cells in ankylosing spondylitis. TCRdb fed the 5' RACE reads into MiXCR, producing one record per CDR3 protein. This table holds 220,000 or so distinct CDR3 sequences, about 10% found once. Sequencing input: blood, either unsorted or a sorted T cell fraction (not recorded which). The receptors come from a male donor with ankylosing spondylitis or in good health (not recorded which).

In its sample, this clonotype was seen many times. The chain couples TRBV9 to TRBJ2-3, with no clear D. Trimming took 4 bases from V and 4 from J, leaving 10 bases between them. CDR1 and CDR2 (germline): SGDLS, YYNGEE. The CDR3 consists of 13 residues. The CDR3 protein is CASSPETPDTQYF. As DNA, the CDR3 is TGTGCCAGCAGCCCGGAAACCCCAGATACGCAGTATTTT.

V usage is TRBV12-3 or TRBV12-4 and J usage is TRBJ2-7; 8 bases fit TRBD1. V was clipped by 4 bases and J by 2 bases; unmatched bases: 10. CDR3 size: 16 residues. DNA for the CDR3: TGTGCCAGCAGTTCCCACTCGGCAGGGGGCGCCTACGAGCAGTACTTC. Translation: CASSSHSAGGAYEQYF.

The chain is built from TRBV19 and TRBJ1-1; a possible D gene is TRBD1 (6 bases). This CDR3 region has 14 residues. Germline assignment: CDR1 LNHDA and CDR2 SQIVND (reference sequence). V lost 3 bases and J 5 bases, leaving 13 bases between the germline ends. CDR3 sequence reads: CASSIKAGVTEAFF. CDR3 coding DNA: TGTGCCAGTAGTATCAAGGCAGGGGTAACTGAAGCTTTCTTT. Together with reference TRBV19 and TRBJ1-1, the CDR3 gives the full variable domain: DGGITQSPKYLFRKEGQNVTLSCEQNLNHDAMYWYRQDPGQGLRLIYYSQIVNDFQKGDIAEGYSVSREKKESFPLTVTSAQKNPTAFYLCASSIKAGVTEAFFGQGTRLTVV.

This clonotype was seen ten or more times. The chain has TRBV7-2 and TRBJ2-2; D is perhaps TRBD2 (6 bases). The CDR3 spans 14 residues. The germline V and J ends were trimmed by 2 bases and 6 bases, with 10 bases remaining between them. Germline V gene lookup returns CDR1 SGHTA and CDR2 FQGNSA. The CDR3 region is CASSLLGGSGELFF. Here the CDR3 DNA reads TGTGCCAGCAGCTTATTAGGAGGGTCCGGGGAGCTGTTTTTT.

V gene TRBV28 combines with J gene TRBJ2-3, with 7 nucleotides matching TRBD2. This CDR3 has 13 residues. V lost 1 base to trimming and J lost 10 bases; unmatched junction nucleotides: 5. Looked up from germline, CDR1 is MDHEN and CDR2 is SYDVKM. This CDR3 reads CASSLSKRGAQYF. The CDR3 DNA reads as TGTGCCAGCAGTTTATCTAAGCGGGGAGCGCAGTATTTT.

This sequence joins TRBV29-1 and TRBJ2-7; a weak D match, TRBD2 (5 bases). V was cut by 7 bases and J by 3 bases, with 16 bases left in between. The germline V gene encodes CDR1 SQVTM and CDR2 ANQGSEA. CDR3 size: 13 residues. The chain's CDR3 is CSAMDLGLYEQYF. DNA of the CDR3: TGCAGCGCTATGGACTTAGGACTCTACGAGCAGTACTTC.

This clonotype was recorded at least ten times. The gene calls are TRBV5-1 and TRBJ2-2; D ambiguous. There are 14 residues in the CDR3. Germline-derived CDR1 and CDR2 are SGHRS and YFSETQ. With 7 bases removed from V and 0 bases from J, the gap between germline ends came to 10 bases. CDR3: CASSPSTNTGELFF. DNA for the CDR3: TGCGCCAGCTCACCTTCAACGAACACCGGGGAGCTGTTTTTT.

There are a few counts of this clonotype. The chain carries TRBV20-1 and TRBJ2-1; D unresolved. The CDR3 has 11 amino acids. V gave up 3 bases and J gave up 8 bases, with 8 bases separating them. Germline CDR1 is DFQATT and CDR2 is SNEGSKA (reference sequence). The CDR3 protein is CSARMGDEQFF. The DNA for the CDR3 is TGCAGTGCTAGGATGGGCGATGAGCAGTTCTTC.

The V call is TRBV21-1, the J call TRBJ2-7; the table's D gene call, TRBD1, was not cross checked with the DNA. TRBV21-1 is designated a pseudogene. The length of the CDR3 is 15 residues. This CDR3 reads CASSRYSGGTYEQYF. CDR3 nucleotides: TGTGCCAGCAGCCGCTATTCAGGGGGTACCTACGAGCAGTACTTC.

The sample holds many counts of this clonotype. This chain joins TRBV6-5 and TRBJ2-1; D is perhaps TRBD1 or TRBD2 (7 bases each). The germline V gene encodes CDR1 MNHEY and CDR2 SVGAGI. V was clipped by 8 bases and J by 3 bases, with 20 bases between them. CDR3 length: 16 residues. As DNA, the CDR3 is TGTGCCAGCTCGCTCAGGGGGGGCGGGGGCTACAATGAGCAGTTCTTC. This encodes CASSLRGGGGYNEQFF.

This clonotype was counted between two and nine times. The V gene is TRBV5-1, the J gene TRBJ2-2, with TRBD1 matching 7 bases. Germline trimming cut 4 bases from V and 7 bases from J; bases unmatched to any gene: 7. Germline V gene data show CDR1 as SGHRS and CDR2 as YFSETQ. The length of the CDR3 is 14 residues. CDR3 amino acids: CASSARGLDGELFF. The CDR3 DNA sequence: TGCGCCAGCAGCGCGAGGGGGCTGGACGGGGAGCTGTTTTTT.

This clonotype was counted ten times or more. V is TRBV20-1 and J is TRBJ1-3, with D possibly TRBD1 on 5 matching bases. This CDR3 region has 13 residues. Germline V gene lookup returns CDR1 DFQATT and CDR2 SNEGSKA (reference sequence). Trimming took off 3 bases at V and 4 bases at J, with 10 bases between the two ends. The CDR3 DNA reads as TGCAGTGCTAGTTCAGGGTTCGGAAACACCATATATTTT. It yields the protein CSASSGFGNTIYF.

This clonotype turned up a few times. This chain links TRBV29-1 with TRBJ2-6; D is perhaps TRBD1 (5 bases). From germline, CDR1 is SQVTM and CDR2 ANQGSEA. This CDR3 contains 14 residues. The ends were cut back, 3 bases at V and 2 bases at J, with 8 bases in the middle. CDR3 coding DNA: TGCAGCGTTGATAAGGGGACTGGGGCCAACGTCCTGACTTTC. Translation gives CSVDKGTGANVLTF.

There are a few counts of this clonotype. The genes are TRBV3-1 and TRBJ2-3; 9 bases match TRBD2. CDR1 and CDR2 from the germline V gene are LGHDT and YNNKEL (reference sequence). The CDR3 is made up of 16 amino acids. The trim removed 1 base at V and 3 bases at J, leaving 5 bases unmatched. This chain's CDR3 is CASSQGRRGGTDTQYF. CDR3 sequence (DNA): TGTGCCAGCAGCCAAGGACGGCGGGGGGGGACAGATACGCAGTATTTT.

The CDR3 sequence: CASSQQDSSYNEQFF. For the CDR3, the DNA is TGTGCCAGCAGCCAACAGGACTCTTCCTACAATGAGCAGTTCTTC. The rearrangement uses TRBV7-3 and TRBJ2-1; D is tentatively TRBD1 or TRBD2 (5 bases each). CDR1 and CDR2 from the germline V gene are SGHTA and FQGTGA. Trimming cost V 5 bases and J 1 base, with 12 bases left between them. This CDR3 comprises 15 residues.

Comment on this clonotype: One base away lies a much larger clone, so this may be a sequencing read error. The J gene is TRBJ1-1, the V gene TRBV20-1; D is uncertain. Germline V gives CDR1 DFQATT, CDR2 SNEGSKA (reference sequence). This CDR3 has 12 amino acids. Written as DNA, the CDR3 is TGCATGCTCCCTAGGGTGAACAGTGAAGCTTTCTTT. Translation: CMLPRVNSEAFF.

V usage is TRBV20-1 and J usage is TRBJ1-2, with TRBD1 as a possible D gene (5 bases). V lost 3 bases to trimming and J lost 6 bases, with 17 bases between them. Germline lookup yields CDR1 DFQATT and CDR2 SNEGSKA (reference sequence). The length of the CDR3 is 14 residues. CDR3 nucleotide sequence: TGCAGTGCTAGCCTCGGTGGGGGTTCGAATGGCTACACCTTC. Translating gives CSASLGGGSNGYTF.

This clonotype appeared a few times. This sequence joins TRBV5-4 and TRBJ2-7; 11 positions match TRBD2. The germline gives CDR1 SGHNT, CDR2 YYREEE (reference sequence). The V and J ends lost 3 bases and 3 bases, in that order; junction bases with no gene match: 11. The CDR3 totals 17 residues. CDR3 nucleotide sequence: TGTGCCAGCAGCTACGCAGGTGCCGGGACTAGCGGCTACGAGCAGTACTTC. It codes for CASSYAGAGTSGYEQYF.

In its sample, this clonotype was seen a few times. The rearrangement joins TRBV10-3 to TRBJ2-3; TRBD1 agrees at 7 bases. Looked up from germline, CDR1 is ENHRY and CDR2 is SYGVKD. The CDR3 consists of 13 residues. V lost 4 bases, J lost 3 bases, and 1 base stayed unmatched. The CDR3 loop reads CAISATGTDTQYF. The DNA of the CDR3 is TGTGCCATCAGTGCGACAGGGACAGATACGCAGTATTTT.

This clonotype was recorded at least ten times. The rearrangement links TRBV5-1 to TRBJ2-1, with D maybe TRBD1 (5 bases). Per the germline V gene, CDR1 is SGHRS and CDR2 is YFSETQ. This CDR3 has 14 residues. Trimming took 4 bases from V and 1 from J, leaving 9 bases between them. The CDR3 spells CASSPQGSYNEQFF. Written as DNA, the CDR3 is TGCGCCAGCAGCCCCCAGGGTTCCTACAATGAGCAGTTCTTC.